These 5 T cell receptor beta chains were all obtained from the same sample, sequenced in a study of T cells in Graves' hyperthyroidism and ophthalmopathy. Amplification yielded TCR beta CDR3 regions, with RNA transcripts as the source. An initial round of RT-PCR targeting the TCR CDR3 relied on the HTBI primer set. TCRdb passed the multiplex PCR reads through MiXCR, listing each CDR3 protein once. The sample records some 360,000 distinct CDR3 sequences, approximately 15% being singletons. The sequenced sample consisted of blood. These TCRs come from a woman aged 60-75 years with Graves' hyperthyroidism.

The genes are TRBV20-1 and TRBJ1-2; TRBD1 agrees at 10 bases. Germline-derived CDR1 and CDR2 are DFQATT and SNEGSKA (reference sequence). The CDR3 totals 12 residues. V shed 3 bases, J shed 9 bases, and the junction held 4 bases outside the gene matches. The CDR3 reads CSASGTGVSYTF. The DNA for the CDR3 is TGCAGTGCTAGCGGGACAGGGGTTAGCTACACCTTC.

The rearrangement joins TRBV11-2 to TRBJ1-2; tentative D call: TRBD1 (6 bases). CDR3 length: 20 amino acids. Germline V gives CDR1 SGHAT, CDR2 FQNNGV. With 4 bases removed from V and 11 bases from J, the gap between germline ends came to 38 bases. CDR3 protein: CASSSRDTRPVFGPAGSYTF. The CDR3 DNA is TGTGCCAGCAGCTCCCGGGACACTCGACCCGTCTTCGGGCCGGCTGGTTCGTACACCTTC.

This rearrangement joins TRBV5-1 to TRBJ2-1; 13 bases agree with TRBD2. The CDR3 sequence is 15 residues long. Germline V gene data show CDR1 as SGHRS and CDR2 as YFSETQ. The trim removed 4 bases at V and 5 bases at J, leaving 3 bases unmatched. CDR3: CASSVGTSGDNEQFF. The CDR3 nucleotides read TGCGCCAGCAGCGTCGGGACTAGCGGGGACAATGAGCAGTTCTTC.

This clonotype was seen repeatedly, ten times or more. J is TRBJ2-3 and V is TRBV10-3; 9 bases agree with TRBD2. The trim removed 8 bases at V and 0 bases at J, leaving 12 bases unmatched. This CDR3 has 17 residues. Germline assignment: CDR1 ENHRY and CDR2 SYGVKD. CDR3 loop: CAIRQREATGSTDTQYF. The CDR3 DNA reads TGTGCCATCCGTCAGCGGGAGGCCACGGGTAGCACAGATACGCAGTATTTT.

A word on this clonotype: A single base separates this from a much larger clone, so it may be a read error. The CDR3 here is CATSSPGPAETQFF. The CDR3 DNA follows: TGTGCCACCTCGTCCCCCGGTCCAGCCGAGACCCAGTTCTTC. This rearrangement joins TRBV10-3 to TRBJ2-5; D not resolved. Matching the DNA end better, TRBJ2-1 makes the J call doubtful. There are 14 residues in the CDR3. Germline CDR1 reads ENHRY; CDR2 reads SYGVKD.